What follows describes a single TCR beta chain. The data originate from a study of blood T cell repertoires in COVID-19. Generated by immunoSEQ multiplex PCR, the TCRdb table keeps only in-frame clones and is missing some. The sample records roughly 50,000 clones, around four fifths being singletons. The CDR3 extends over 16 amino acids. Trimming took 7 bases from V and 3 from J, leaving 19 bases between them. The germline gives CDR1 LNHDA, CDR2 SQIVND (reference sequence). This chain uses TRBV19 with TRBJ1-5; D not resolved. The source is a woman older than 75 with acute or convalescent COVID-19. The source material was peripheral blood. The CDR3 spells CASNPSPRRVNQPQHF. The CDR3 DNA follows: TGTGCCAGTAACCCCTCCCCCCGACGGGTCAATCAGCCCCAGCATTTT.